The sequence of this T cell receptor (beta chain) was determined in a study of beta chain features in type 1 diabetes. Study-level points and caveats: The naive, central memory and Treg TCRB repertoires of patients appeared to be more similar to one another than those of healthy donors.

Trimming at V came to 7 bases and at J to 5 bases, leaving 7 bases not matched to a gene. The V gene's germline CDR1 is LNHDA and CDR2 SQIVND (reference sequence). The CDR3 totals 13 residues. Details on this clone: Its target is unknown.

Reverse transcription of all isolated RNA meant that expressed TCRB transcripts were sequenced. Generated by immunoSEQ multiplex PCR, the TCRdb table keeps only in-frame clones and is missing some. Among under 950,000 clones listed, about a sixth were seen once. The specimen sequenced was naive CD4+ T cells from blood. The sequence was obtained from a woman aged 18-29 years in good health. This chain links TRBV19 with TRBJ1-2; 7 nucleotides agree with TRBD1. Here the CDR3 DNA reads TGTGCCAGTAACGGTGACAGGGAATATGGCTACACCTTC. Amino acid sequence: CASNGDREYGYTF.